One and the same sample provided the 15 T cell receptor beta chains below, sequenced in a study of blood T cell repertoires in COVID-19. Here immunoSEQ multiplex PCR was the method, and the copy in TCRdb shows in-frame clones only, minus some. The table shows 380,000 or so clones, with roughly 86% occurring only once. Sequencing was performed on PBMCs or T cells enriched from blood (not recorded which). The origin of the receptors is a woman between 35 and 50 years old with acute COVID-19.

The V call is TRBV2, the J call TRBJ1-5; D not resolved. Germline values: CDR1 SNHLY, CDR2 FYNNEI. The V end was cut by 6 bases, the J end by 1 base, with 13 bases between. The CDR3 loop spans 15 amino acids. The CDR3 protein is CASRDPTGSNQPQHF. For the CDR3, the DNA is TGTGCCAGCAGGGACCCCACGGGGAGCAATCAGCCCCAGCATTTT.

The DNA for the CDR3 is TGTGCCAGTAGTGATAGGGGCTGGAGTGAAGCTTTCTTT. Translating gives CASSDRGWSEAFF. This chain connects TRBV19 to TRBJ1-1; a weak D match, TRBD1 (5 bases). Germline loops: CDR1 LNHDA, CDR2 SQIVND (reference sequence). Trimming stripped 5 bases from V and 7 bases from J, with 14 bases between. The CDR3 sequence is 13 residues long.

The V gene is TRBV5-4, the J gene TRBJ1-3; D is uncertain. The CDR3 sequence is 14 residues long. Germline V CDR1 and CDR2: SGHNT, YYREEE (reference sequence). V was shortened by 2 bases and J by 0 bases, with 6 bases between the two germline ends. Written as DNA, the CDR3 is TGTGCCAGCAGCTTTAGTGGCTCTGGAAACACCATATATTTT. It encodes CASSFSGSGNTIYF.

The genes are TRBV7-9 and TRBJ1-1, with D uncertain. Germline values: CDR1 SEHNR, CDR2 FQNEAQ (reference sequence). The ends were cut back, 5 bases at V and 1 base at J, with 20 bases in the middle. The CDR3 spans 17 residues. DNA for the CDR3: TGTGCCAGCAGCCTAAGGGAGGGTGCGGGAACGAACACTGAAGCTTTCTTT. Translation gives CASSLREGAGTNTEAFF.

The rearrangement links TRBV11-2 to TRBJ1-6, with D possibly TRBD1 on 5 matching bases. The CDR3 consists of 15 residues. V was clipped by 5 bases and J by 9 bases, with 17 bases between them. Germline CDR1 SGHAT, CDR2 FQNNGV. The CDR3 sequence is CASSDQGLKGSPLHF. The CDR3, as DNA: TGTGCCAGCAGCGACCAGGGTTTGAAGGGTTCACCCCTCCACTTT.

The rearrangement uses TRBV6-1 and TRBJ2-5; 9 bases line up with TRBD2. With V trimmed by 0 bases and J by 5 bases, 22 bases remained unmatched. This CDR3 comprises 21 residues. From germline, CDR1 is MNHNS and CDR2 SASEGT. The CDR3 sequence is CASSEALPSQWLAGSWETQYF. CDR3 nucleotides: TGTGCCAGCAGTGAAGCGCTCCCCTCCCAATGGCTAGCGGGGAGCTGGGAGACCCAGTACTTC.

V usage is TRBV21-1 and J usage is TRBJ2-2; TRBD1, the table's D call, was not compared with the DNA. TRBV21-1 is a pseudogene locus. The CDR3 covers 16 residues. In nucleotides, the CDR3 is TGTGCCAGCTTCTCCCGATGGGGCAGGAACACCGGGGAGCTGTTTTTT. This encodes CASFSRWGRNTGELFF.

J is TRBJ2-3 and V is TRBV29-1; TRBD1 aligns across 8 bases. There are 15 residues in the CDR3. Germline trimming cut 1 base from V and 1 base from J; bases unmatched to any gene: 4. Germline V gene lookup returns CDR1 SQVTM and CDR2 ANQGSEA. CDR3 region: CSVEGFRGRTDTQYF. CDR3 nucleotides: TGCAGCGTTGAAGGGTTCAGGGGGCGCACAGATACGCAGTATTTT.

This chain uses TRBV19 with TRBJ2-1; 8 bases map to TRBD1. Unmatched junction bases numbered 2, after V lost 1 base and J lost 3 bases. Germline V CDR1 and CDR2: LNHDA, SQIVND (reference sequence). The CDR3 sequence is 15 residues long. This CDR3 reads CASSIGQGSYNEQFF. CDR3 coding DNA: TGTGCCAGTAGTATAGGACAGGGGAGCTACAATGAGCAGTTCTTC.

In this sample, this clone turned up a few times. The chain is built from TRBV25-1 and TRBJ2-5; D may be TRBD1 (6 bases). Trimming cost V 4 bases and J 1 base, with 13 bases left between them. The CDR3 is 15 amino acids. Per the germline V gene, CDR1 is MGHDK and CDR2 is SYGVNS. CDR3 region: CASSGSRQVQETQYF. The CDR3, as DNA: TGTGCCAGCAGTGGGTCAAGACAGGTCCAAGAGACCCAGTACTTC.

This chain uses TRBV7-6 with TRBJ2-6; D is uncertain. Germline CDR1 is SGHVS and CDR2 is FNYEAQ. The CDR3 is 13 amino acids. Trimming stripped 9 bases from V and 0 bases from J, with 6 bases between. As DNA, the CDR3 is TGTGCCAGTTCAAACTCTGGGGCCAACGTCCTGACTTTC. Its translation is CASSNSGANVLTF.

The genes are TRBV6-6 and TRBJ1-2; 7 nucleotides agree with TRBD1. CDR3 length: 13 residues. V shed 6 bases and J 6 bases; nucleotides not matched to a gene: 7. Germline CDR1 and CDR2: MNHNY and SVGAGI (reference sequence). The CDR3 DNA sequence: TGTGCCAGCAGGGCCGACAGGGAGGATGGCTACACCTTC. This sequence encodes CASRADREDGYTF.

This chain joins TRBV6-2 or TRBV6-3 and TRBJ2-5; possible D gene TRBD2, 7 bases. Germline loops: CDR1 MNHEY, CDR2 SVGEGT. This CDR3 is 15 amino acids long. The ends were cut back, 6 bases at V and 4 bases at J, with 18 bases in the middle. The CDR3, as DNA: TGTGCCAGCAGCGGACCACGGGGGGCTCGAGAGACCCAGTACTTC. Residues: CASSGPRGARETQYF.

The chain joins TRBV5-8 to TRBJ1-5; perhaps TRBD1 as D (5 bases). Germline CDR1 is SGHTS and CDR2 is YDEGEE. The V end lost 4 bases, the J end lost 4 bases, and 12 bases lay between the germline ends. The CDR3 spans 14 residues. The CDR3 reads CASSRDSTNQPQHF. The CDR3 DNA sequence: TGTGCCAGCAGCCGAGACAGTACTAATCAGCCCCAGCATTTT.

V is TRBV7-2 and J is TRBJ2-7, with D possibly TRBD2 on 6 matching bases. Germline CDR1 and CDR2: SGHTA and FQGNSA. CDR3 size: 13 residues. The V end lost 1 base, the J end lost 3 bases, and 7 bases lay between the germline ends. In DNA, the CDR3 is TGTGCCAGCAGCTTAGTGGGGGGCTACGAGCAGTACTTC. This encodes CASSLVGGYEQYF. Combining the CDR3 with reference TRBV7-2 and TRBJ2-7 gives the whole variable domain GAGVSQSPSNKVTEKGKDVELRCDPISGHTALYWYRQSLGQGLEFLIYFQGNSAPDKSGLPSDRFSAERTGGSVSTLTIQRTQQEDSAVYLCASSLVGGYEQYFGPGTRLTVT.